This note documents a single T cell receptor beta chain sequence. Trimming pared 1 base from V and 0 bases from J, leaving 8 bases between. This CDR3 has 15 amino acids. Germline V lookup: CDR1 KGHSH, CDR2 LQKENI. This specimen belongs to a study of blood T cell repertoires in COVID-19. Some clones are missing from TCRdb's copy, which holds only in-frame ones; the method was immunoSEQ multiplex PCR. The sample has tens of thousands of clones; 89% are singletons. During active infection, Seattle patients enrolled and were then monitored through disease. The receptor was derived from a man in his forties or fifties with COVID-19, enrolled during active disease. Sequencing was performed on peripheral blood. This chain connects TRBV18 to TRBJ2-3; tentative D call: TRBD1 (6 bases). DNA of the CDR3: TGTGCCAGCTCACCACTGGACAGCAGCACAGATACGCAGTATTTT. Translating it yields CASSPLDSSTDTQYF.